Shown below are 11 T cell receptor beta chains from a single sample sequenced in a study of Ad26.COV2.S vaccination and SARS-CoV-2 variants. The sample's treatment: some 20 received Ad26.COV2.S at low or high dose, single or two shots; a few received placebo; per-sample allocation not given. Following the first vaccine or placebo injection, samples were taken on day 63. TCRdb's table, derived via immunoSEQ multiplex PCR, lists solely in-frame clones and lacks some. The sample shows approximately 460,000 clones, about 89% of them seen only once. The sequences come from peripheral blood, collected in a trial of Ad26.COV2.S vaccine versus placebo. The receptor source for this set is a person between 18 and 65 years old who received the Ad26.COV2.S COVID-19 vaccine or a placebo.

The V call is TRBV30, the J call TRBJ1-5; no clear D. With 2 bases removed from V and 1 base from J, the gap between germline ends came to 6 bases. The CDR3 contains 13 residues. Per the germline V gene, CDR1 is GTSNPN and CDR2 is SVGIG (reference sequence). The CDR3 nucleotides read TGTGCCTGGAGTATCACGAGCAATCAGCCCCAGCATTTT. Protein sequence: CAWSITSNQPQHF. Supplemented by reference TRBV30 and TRBJ1-5, the full variable domain reads SQTIHQWPATLVQPVGSPLSLECTVEGTSNPNLYWYRQAAGRGLQLLFYSVGIGQISSEVPQNLSASRPQDRQFILSSKKLLLSDSGFYLCAWSITSNQPQHFGDGTRLSIL.

The chain employs TRBV20-1 and TRBJ1-2; D uncertain. The V end lost 3 bases, the J end lost 8 bases, and 16 bases lay between the germline ends. This CDR3 has 13 amino acids. The V gene's germline CDR1 is DFQATT and CDR2 SNEGSKA (reference sequence). As DNA, the CDR3 is TGCAGTGCTAGTACGGCGGCGGACTTGGGCTACACCTTC. The encoded protein is CSASTAADLGYTF.

This chain uses TRBV7-9 with TRBJ1-1, with 10 nucleotides matching TRBD1. CDR1 and CDR2 (germline): SEHNR, FQNEAQ (reference sequence). The CDR3 has 15 residues. Trimming removed 5 bases from V and 5 bases from J; junction bases left unmatched: 8. The CDR3 DNA follows: TGTGCCAGCAGCCCCGAGGACAGGGGGGAAACTGAAGCTTTCTTT. Amino acids: CASSPEDRGETEAFF.

The V call is TRBV7-9, the J call TRBJ2-3; D ambiguous. V lost 5 bases, J lost 2 bases, and 5 bases lay in between. Germline assignment: CDR1 SEHNR and CDR2 FQNEAQ (reference sequence). The CDR3 covers 12 residues. The CDR3 reads CASSRLTDTQYF. CDR3 coding DNA: TGTGCCAGCAGCCGCCTCACAGATACGCAGTATTTT.

In this sample, this clone turned up once. V is TRBV29-1 and J is TRBJ2-3, with 11 bases identical to TRBD2. Trimming removed 7 bases from V and 0 bases from J; junction bases left unmatched: 6. The CDR3 consists of 15 residues. The germline V gene has CDR1 SQVTM and CDR2 ANQGSEA. The chain's CDR3 is CSATGTSGSTDTQYF. CDR3 nucleotides: TGCAGCGCCACCGGGACTAGCGGTAGCACAGATACGCAGTATTTT.

This chain joins TRBV7-9 and TRBJ1-3; unclear D gene. This CDR3 region has 13 residues. CDR1 and CDR2 (germline): SEHNR, FQNEAQ (reference sequence). Between the trimmed V and J ends, which lost 4 bases and 1 base, there was a span of 5 bases. The CDR3 region is CASSSGSGNTIYF. DNA for the CDR3: TGTGCCAGCAGCTCAGGTTCTGGAAACACCATATATTTT.

V gene TRBV24-1 combines with J gene TRBJ1-5; no clear D gene. The V end was cut by 4 bases, the J end by 5 bases, with 11 bases between. The V gene's germline CDR1 is KGHDR and CDR2 SFDVKD. The CDR3 is 14 residues long. The CDR3 nucleotides are TGTGCCACCAGTGACTCTTTGGGGTATCAGCCCCAGCATTTT. Its protein is CATSDSLGYQPQHF.

Here the CDR3 DNA reads TGTGCCAGCAGCCCAAACGGCGGGATTAACACTGAAGCTTTCTTT. Translating gives CASSPNGGINTEAFF. V is TRBV13 and J is TRBJ1-1; no definite D call. Germline V lookup: CDR1 PRHDT, CDR2 FYEKMQ (reference sequence). The CDR3 consists of 15 residues. Trimming took off 5 bases at V and 2 bases at J, with 15 bases between the two ends.

V and J are TRBV6-2 or TRBV6-3 and TRBJ1-5; TRBD1 might be the D (6 bases). Looked up from germline, CDR1 is MNHEY and CDR2 is SVGEGT. V lost 2 bases, J lost 6 bases, and 11 bases lay in between. The CDR3 runs to 14 residues. CDR3 region: CASSYHQGFQPQHF. CDR3 nucleotides: TGTGCCAGCAGTTACCATCAGGGGTTTCAGCCCCAGCATTTT.

In its sample, this clone was seen once. V and J are TRBV2 and TRBJ2-1, with D perhaps TRBD2 (6 bases). The V and J ends lost 6 bases and 6 bases respectively, with 27 bases between them. In germline, CDR1 is SNHLY, CDR2 FYNNEI. The CDR3 spans 18 residues. The CDR3 coding sequence is TGTGCCAGCAGGCATACGGGACCGGGTCGACTAGGCGCCAATGAGCAGTTCTTC. Encoded protein: CASRHTGPGRLGANEQFF. The variable domain in full, completed from reference TRBV2 and TRBJ2-1, reads EPEVTQTPSHQVTQMGQEVILRCVPISNHLYFYWYRQILGQKVEFLVSFYNNEISEKSEIFDDQFSVERPDGSNFTLKIRSTKLEDSAMYFCASRHTGPGRLGANEQFFGPGTRLTVL.

The chain uses TRBV9 and TRBJ1-3; D gene ambiguous. V dropped 0 bases and J dropped 0 bases, with 22 bases sitting between them. Germline-derived CDR1 and CDR2 are SGDLS and YYNGEE. CDR3 length: 20 amino acids. The DNA of the CDR3 is TGTGCCAGCAGCGTAGTAGTCGCCGGCGGCTGGCCGAACTCTGGAAACACCATATATTTT. The encoded protein is CASSVVVAGGWPNSGNTIYF.